This record concerns one T cell receptor (beta chain) sequence. This clone has only one observation. Its target antigen remains unknown. No base-level quality is on record; no much larger clone is a single base apart. The germline V gene supplies CDR1 KGHSY and CDR2 FQNENV. The germline V end is reduced by 5 bases and the J end by 6 bases; junction bases left unmatched: 18. The CDR3 measures 18 amino acids from cysteine to phenylalanine. CDR3 DNA only is kept here, 54 bases in frame from base 1. The immunoSEQ Assay, a bias-controlled multiplex PCR, was used to amplify TCRbeta CDR3 regions from genomic DNA. As for the original processing: Within the assay, amplification of reference gene primers was used to estimate how many nucleated cells each sample contained. To quantify the absolute abundance of each unique TCRbeta CDR3 rearrangement, sequence reads were collapsed and filtered. For each sample, productive Simpson clonality was calculated as the square root of Simpson's diversity index over productive rearrangements. TCRdb stores this immuneACCESS table with in-frame sequences only. Part of the clones is absent; in the studies checked, under half of the shortfall reflects unresolved V genes, and no reason is known for the rest. For V, J and clone size, that table is used; D and trimming come from the DNA. The table for this sample lists 250,000 to 300,000 clones; about 85% of them were counted only once. The ten largest account for roughly 2.4% of the sample.

The data stem from a study of blood T cell repertoires in COVID-19 (dated by TCRdb to 2019 to 2021). In terms of the full investigation: The collaborator samples originated in the United States, Italy and Spain and spanned the acute and convalescent phases of COVID-19. The material from the prospective study consisted of cDNA or gDNA derived from T cells, B-cell-depleted T cells, or PBMCs. HLA class I and class II types, where available, came from metadata supplied by the sample provider rather than from assay-based typing. Samples came from the ongoing ImmuneRACE study (first 160 participants) plus 1,254 subjects from 6 global collaborators. A de-identified subject ID, COVID-19 status, age in years and sex were almost always included in the sample metadata. The dataset comprised deeply sampled blood TCRbeta repertoires from subjects exposed to, actively infected with, or recovered from COVID-19. The repertoires were made available in a free public database intended to serve as a resource for research on the immune response to SARS-CoV-2. The paper's findings and limits, for the study overall: The quantity of clinical and demographic metadata differed by source and by participant and was supplied without curation.

Another Seattle source contributed samples from volunteer blood donors who had recovered from COVID-19. Whole blood was collected in K2EDTA tubes by collaborating institutions according to the institutions' own protocols. Collaborator samples were shipped for TCRbeta analysis as frozen whole blood, isolated PBMCs, or DNA extracted from either sample type. This chain joins TRBV16 to TRBJ1-2, and TRBD1 matches 10 of the central bases. This sequence was found in a woman aged 45 to 65 who had recovered from COVID-19. Sequencing was carried out using peripheral blood. The nucleotide sequence reads TGTGCCAGCAGCGAATACGGGACAGGGGCACTCTTGAGGCATGGCTACACCTTC. Translated, this is CASSEYGTGALLRHGYTF.